This T cell receptor beta chain was observed in a study of a mutant IDH1 vaccine in newly diagnosed glioma. Concerning this clone: No antigen is known for it.

Germline V gene sequence: CDR1 MGHRA, CDR2 YSYEKL. V shed 0 bases and J 3 bases; nucleotides not matched to a gene: 6. This CDR3 has 16 amino acids. Regarding time point: week 47, end of study. Each dose delivered 300 ug of mutant IDH1 20-mer peptide subcutaneously with imiquimod. The table came from immunoSEQ multiplex PCR; TCRdb's copy has only in-frame clones and leaves some out. The sample includes about 67,000 clones, 83% of them seen just once. Sequences were derived from PBMCs, sampled from a glioma patient whose treatment included an IDH1 peptide vaccine. The chain carries TRBV4-1 and TRBJ2-3; the match to TRBD1 covers 7 bases. This TCR was sampled from a man younger than 45 with glioma. The CDR3 sequence: CASSQEYGRGTDTQYF. The DNA of the CDR3 is TGCGCCAGCAGCCAAGAATATGGCAGGGGGACAGATACGCAGTATTTT.